This entry is about one T cell receptor beta chain. This record comes from a study of blood T cell repertoires in COVID-19. Study overall: Material from acute and convalescent COVID-19 was sourced from the United States, Italy and Spain. The cDNA or gDNA used as material had been derived from T cells, B-cell-depleted T cells, or PBMCs.

Original processing notes: Amplification from reference gene primers served as the basis for estimated nucleated cell counts. Assay: immunoSEQ multiplex PCR; the TCRdb copy retains only in-frame clones and omits some. V and J calls and clone size are those listed in that table; D and trimming were worked out from the DNA. The sample consists of approximately 66,000 clones, more than 70% of them appearing once. Germline lookup yields CDR1 SGHTA and CDR2 FQGNSA. The CDR3 loop spans 14 amino acids. Trimming took 5 bases from V and 0 from J; bases not matched to a gene: 2. The chain carries TRBV7-2 and TRBJ2-7; 9 nucleotides agree with TRBD1. The clonotype originates from a man in his sixties with acute or convalescent COVID-19. The material sequenced was peripheral blood. The CDR3 protein is CASSPQGASYEQYF. Here the CDR3 DNA reads TGTGCCAGCAGCCCACAGGGGGCCTCCTACGAGCAGTACTTC.